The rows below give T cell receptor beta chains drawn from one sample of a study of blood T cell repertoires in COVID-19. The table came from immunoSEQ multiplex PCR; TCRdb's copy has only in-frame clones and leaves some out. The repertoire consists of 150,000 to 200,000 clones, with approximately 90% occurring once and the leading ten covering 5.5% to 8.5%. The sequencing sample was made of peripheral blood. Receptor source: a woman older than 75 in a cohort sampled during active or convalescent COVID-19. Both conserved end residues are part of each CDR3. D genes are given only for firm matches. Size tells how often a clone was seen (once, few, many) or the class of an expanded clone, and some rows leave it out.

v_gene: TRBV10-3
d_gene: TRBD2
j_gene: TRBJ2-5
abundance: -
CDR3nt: TGTGCCATCAGTGAGCGGCGGTCTAGCGGGAGGGAGCAAGAGACCCAGTACTTC
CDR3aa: CAISERRSSGREQETQYF

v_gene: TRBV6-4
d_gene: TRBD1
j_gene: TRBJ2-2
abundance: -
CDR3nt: TGTGCCAGCACCCCCGGGGGACAGGGATCGGAGGAGCTGTTTTTT
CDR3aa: CASTPGGQGSEELFF

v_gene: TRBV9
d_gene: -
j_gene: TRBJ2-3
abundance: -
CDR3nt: TGTGCCAGCAGTTATCAGGGGGGACCAGATACGCAGTATTTT
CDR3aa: CASSYQGGPDTQYF

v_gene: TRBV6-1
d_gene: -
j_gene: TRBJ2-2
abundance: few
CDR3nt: TGTGCCAGCAGTGCCAGCCCACTAGCAGCGGCGAACACCGGGGAGCTGTTTTTT
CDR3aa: CASSASPLAAANTGELFF

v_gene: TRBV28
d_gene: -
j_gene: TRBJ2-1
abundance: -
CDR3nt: TGTGCCAGCAGTTTATTAGCGGACAATGAGCAGTTCTTC
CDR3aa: CASSLLADNEQFF

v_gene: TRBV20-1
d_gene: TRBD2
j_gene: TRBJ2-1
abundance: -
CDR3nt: TGCAGTGCTAGTCCTAGCGGGGCCTACAATGAGCAGTTCTTC
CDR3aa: CSASPSGAYNEQFF

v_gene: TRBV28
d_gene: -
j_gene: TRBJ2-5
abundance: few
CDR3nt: TGTGCCAGCAGTTTAAGGGGGATGGTAGAGACCCAGTACTTC
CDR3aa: CASSLRGMVETQYF

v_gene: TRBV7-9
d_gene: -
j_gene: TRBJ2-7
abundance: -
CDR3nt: TGTGCCAGCAGCTCCTACTACGAGCAGTACTTC
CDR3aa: CASSSYYEQYF

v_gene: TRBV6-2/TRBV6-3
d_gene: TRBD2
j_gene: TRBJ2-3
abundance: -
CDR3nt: TGTGCCAGCAGTTACCGCCTAGCGGGGGGGGAAGATACGCAGTATTTT
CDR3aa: CASSYRLAGGEDTQYF

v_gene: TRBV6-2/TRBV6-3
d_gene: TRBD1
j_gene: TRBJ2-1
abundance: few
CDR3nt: TGTGCCAGCAGCAGATCCGGGACAGGGAACAATGAGCAGTTCTTC
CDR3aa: CASSRSGTGNNEQFF

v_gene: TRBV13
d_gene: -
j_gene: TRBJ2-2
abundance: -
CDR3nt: TGTGCCAGCAGCAGCCCCACGAACACCGGGGAGCTGTTTTTT
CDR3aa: CASSSPTNTGELFF

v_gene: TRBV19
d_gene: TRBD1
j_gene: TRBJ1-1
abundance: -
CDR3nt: TGTGCCAGTAGAGCAGGGGGCGCGGACACTGAAGCTTTCTTT
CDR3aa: CASRAGGADTEAFF

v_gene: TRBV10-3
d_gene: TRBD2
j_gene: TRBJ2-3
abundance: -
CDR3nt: TGTGCCATCAGAGGGACTAGCGGGAGCACAGATACGCAGTATTTT
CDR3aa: CAIRGTSGSTDTQYF

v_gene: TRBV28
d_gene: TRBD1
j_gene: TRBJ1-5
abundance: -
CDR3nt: TGTGCCAGCAGTCCTCGGACAGGATCCAGCAATCAGCCCCAGCATTTT
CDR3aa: CASSPRTGSSNQPQHF

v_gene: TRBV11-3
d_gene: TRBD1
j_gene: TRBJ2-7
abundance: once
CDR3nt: TGTGCCAGCAGCAAACCGGGACAGGGAACGGGGGACTACGAGCAGTACTTC
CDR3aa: CASSKPGQGTGDYEQYF

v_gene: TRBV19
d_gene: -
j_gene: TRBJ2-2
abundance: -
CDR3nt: TGTGCCAGTAAGACAGATCCCACCGGGGAGCTGTTTTTT
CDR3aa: CASKTDPTGELFF

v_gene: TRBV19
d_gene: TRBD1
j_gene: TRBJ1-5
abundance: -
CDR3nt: TGTGCCAGTAGCCCCCTCTCGGGACAGATCAATCAGCCCCAGCATTTT
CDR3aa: CASSPLSGQINQPQHF

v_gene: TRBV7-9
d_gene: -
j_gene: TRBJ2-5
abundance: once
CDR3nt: TGTGCCAGCAGTACAGAGATCCAAGAGACCCAGTACTTC
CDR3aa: CASSTEIQETQYF